These T cell receptor beta chains were read from a single sample in a study of tumor-infiltrating lymphocytes in primary liver carcinoma. TCRdb reanalysed the multiplex PCR reads using MiXCR and keeps one entry per CDR3 protein. Here the sample spans around 81,000 distinct CDR3 sequences, 71% being singletons. The sequenced sample consisted of liver tumor tissue from sampling region 4. These receptors all stem from an older woman with primary liver carcinoma and hepatitis B virus infection. CDR3s include the opening cysteine and the closing phenylalanine or tryptophan. The D gene is left open where the match is weak. Size is stated for part of the rows, as once, few or many counts, or as a class when the clone is expanded.

j_call d_call v_call clone_size cdr3_aa
TRBJ2-7 . TRBV11-3 . CASSASGTLPSYEQYF
TRBJ1-1 . TRBV7-8 . CASSLGEDTKAFF
TRBJ2-3 TRBD2 TRBV29-1 . CSAERGTYTQYF
TRBJ2-5 TRBD1 TRBV28 . CVSSNLGGMKTQYF
TRBJ2-3 TRBD2 TRBV11-2 . CATSSGLAGPDTQYF
TRBJ2-7 . TRBV29-1 once CNVEGSSYEQYF
TRBJ1-4 . TRBV5-1 . CASSRTYDPANEKLFF
TRBJ2-5 . TRBV4-1 . CTSSQPQETQYF
TRBJ2-2 . TRBV29-1 . CSLELGSTTGKLFF
TRBJ2-1 TRBD2 TRBV9 few CASRRGEQGRGEQFF
TRBJ1-4 TRBD1 TRBV11-2 . CTSSKGDRRTEKLFF
TRBJ2-7 TRBD2 TRBV11-2 . CASSPPSGTSGQYF
TRBJ2-7 TRBD2 TRBV6-1 . CAGGGRTSVTYEQYF
TRBJ2-2 . TRBV5-1 . CASNRDDYTGELFF
TRBJ2-3 . TRBV11-2 once CASSLGLAPSTETQYF
TRBJ2-2 TRBD2 TRBV6-6 . CASSSEGLAGIGELFF
TRBJ1-1 . TRBV5-1 . CASSLIRVNTEAFF
TRBJ2-2 TRBD1 TRBV4-2 . CAGSPTGGRTGELFF
TRBJ1-6 . TRBV7-3 . CASSLAYNSPIHF
TRBJ1-1 . TRBV6-1 . CASTDRWNAEAFF
TRBJ1-1 TRBD1 TRBV6-1 many CASSEALRGPTGNTEAFF
TRBJ2-1 TRBD2 TRBV7-9 many CASSLVLGLAGGYNEQFF
TRBJ2-2 TRBD1 TRBV20-1 . CSAVTGGTGELFF
TRBJ2-7 TRBD2 TRBV19 . CASKTSGSSYEQYF
TRBJ2-7 . TRBV6-5 once CASSSSLTYHQYF
TRBJ2-7 . TRBV20-1 . CSAKGGGYDQYF
TRBJ1-1 TRBD1 TRBV7-9 . CDSSLAGQGSEAFF
TRBJ1-5 . TRBV5-6 . CASSLNRPNNNQPQHF
TRBJ1-3 . TRBV6-5 . CAGSYAGGNTIYF
TRBJ2-1 TRBD2 TRBV28 many CASSLVTSGRGEQFF
TRBJ2-7 . TRBV12-3/TRBV12-4 . CASSFEHGIPYEQYF
TRBJ2-3 . TRBV11-2 . CASSLGGVTYTSGTQYF
TRBJ2-7 . TRBV6-5 many CASSRDRMQGEQYF
TRBJ1-6 TRBD1 TRBV6-1 . CVSRKDRSHNSPLHF
TRBJ2-1 TRBD2 TRBV5-1 many CASSPQTSSGSYNEQFF
TRBJ2-3 TRBD1 TRBV12-3/TRBV12-4 . CAISPWQGATDTQYF
TRBJ1-2 . TRBV5-1 . CASSSAGGENYGYTF
TRBJ1-1 . TRBV6-1 . CASSYWGNTKAFF
TRBJ2-1 . TRBV24-1 . CATSVVGGPRGEQFF
TRBJ2-5 . TRBV11-2 . CANSKTVLETQYF
TRBJ1-1 . TRBV29-1 . CSVGGGWGMNTEAFF
TRBJ2-3 . TRBV11-3 . CVSSLRRDTDTKYF
TRBJ1-1 . TRBV6-5 . CAGSYSGPNTEAFF
TRBJ2-3 . TRBV11-2 . CASSLIVIDTQYF
TRBJ2-1 TRBD2 TRBV20-1 few CSAKSGRVGNEQFF
TRBJ2-2 TRBD2 TRBV19 many CASSLWTSTGELFF
TRBJ2-1 TRBD2 TRBV7-3 . CASSMSGDHDEQFF
TRBJ2-3 TRBD2 TRBV11-2 . CASNLDLSGLAGEGISTQYF
TRBJ2-7 TRBD2 TRBV4-2 . CASSQRGSSYERYF
TRBJ1-4 TRBD1 TRBV5-1 many CASSFSGAGTGDEKLFF
TRBJ2-3 . TRBV6-1 . CARKRTSGTDTQYF
TRBJ1-1 . TRBV20-1 few CSALEGRANTEAFF
TRBJ2-1 . TRBV11-3 many CASSLNANEQFF
TRBJ2-4 TRBD2 TRBV6-5 . CASSYLAGYGDIQYF